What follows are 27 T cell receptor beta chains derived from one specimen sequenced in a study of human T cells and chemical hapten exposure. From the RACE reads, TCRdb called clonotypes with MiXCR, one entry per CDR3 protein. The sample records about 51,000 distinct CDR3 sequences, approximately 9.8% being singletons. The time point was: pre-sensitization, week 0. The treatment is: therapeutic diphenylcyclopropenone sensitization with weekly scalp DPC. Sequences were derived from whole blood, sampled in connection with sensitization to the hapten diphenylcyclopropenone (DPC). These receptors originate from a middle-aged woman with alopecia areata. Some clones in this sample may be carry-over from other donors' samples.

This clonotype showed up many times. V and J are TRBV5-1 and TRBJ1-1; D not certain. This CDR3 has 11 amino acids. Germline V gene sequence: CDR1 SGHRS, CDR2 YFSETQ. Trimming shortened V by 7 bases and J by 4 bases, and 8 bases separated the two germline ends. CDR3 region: CASRGGTEAFF. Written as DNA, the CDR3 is TGCGCCAGCCGGGGTGGCACTGAAGCTTTCTTT.

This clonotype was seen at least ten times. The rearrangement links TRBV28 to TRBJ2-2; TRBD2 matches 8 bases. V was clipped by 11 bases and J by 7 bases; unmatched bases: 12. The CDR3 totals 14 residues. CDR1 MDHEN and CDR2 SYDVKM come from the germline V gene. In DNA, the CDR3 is TGTGCCGGGAGCGGGGGCGTATATGGCGGGGAGCTGTTTTTT. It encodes CAGSGGVYGGELFF.

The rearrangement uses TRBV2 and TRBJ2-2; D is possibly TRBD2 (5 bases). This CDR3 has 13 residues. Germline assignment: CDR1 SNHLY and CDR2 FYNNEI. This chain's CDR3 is CVLEEAPGGELFF. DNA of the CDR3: TGTGTCCTAGAGGAGGCCCCCGGCGGGGAGCTGTTTTTT.

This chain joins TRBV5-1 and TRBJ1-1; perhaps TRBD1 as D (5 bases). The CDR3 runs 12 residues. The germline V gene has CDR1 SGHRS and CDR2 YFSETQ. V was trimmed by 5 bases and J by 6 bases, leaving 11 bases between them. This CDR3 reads CASSWAGSEAFF. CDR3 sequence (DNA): TGCGCCAGCAGTTGGGCAGGGTCTGAAGCTTTCTTT.

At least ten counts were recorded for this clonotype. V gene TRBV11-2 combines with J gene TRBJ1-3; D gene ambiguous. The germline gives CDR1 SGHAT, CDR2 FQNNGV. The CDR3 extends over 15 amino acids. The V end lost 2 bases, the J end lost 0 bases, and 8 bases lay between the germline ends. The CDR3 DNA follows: TGTGCCAGCAGCTTACGGGGAACCTCTGGAAACACCATATATTTT. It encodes CASSLRGTSGNTIYF.

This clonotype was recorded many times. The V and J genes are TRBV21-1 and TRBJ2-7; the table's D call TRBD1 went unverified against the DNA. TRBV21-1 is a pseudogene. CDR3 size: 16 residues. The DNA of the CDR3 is TGTGCCAGCAGCAACTATTCGCGGGGGCCCGCCTACGAGCAGTACTTC. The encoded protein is CASSNYSRGPAYEQYF.

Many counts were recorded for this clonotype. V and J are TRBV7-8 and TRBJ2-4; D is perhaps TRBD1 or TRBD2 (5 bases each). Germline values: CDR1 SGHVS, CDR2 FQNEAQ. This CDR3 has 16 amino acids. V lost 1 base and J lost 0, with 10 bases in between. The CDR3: CASSLGDVLAKNIQYF. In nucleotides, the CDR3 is TGTGCCAGCAGCTTAGGGGACGTTCTAGCCAAAAACATTCAGTACTTC.

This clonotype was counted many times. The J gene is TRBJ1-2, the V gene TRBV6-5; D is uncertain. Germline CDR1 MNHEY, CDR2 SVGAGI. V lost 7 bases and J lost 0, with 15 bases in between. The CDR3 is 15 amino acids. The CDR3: CASTKGQNSNYGYTF. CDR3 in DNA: TGTGCCAGCACTAAAGGGCAGAACTCTAACTATGGCTACACCTTC.

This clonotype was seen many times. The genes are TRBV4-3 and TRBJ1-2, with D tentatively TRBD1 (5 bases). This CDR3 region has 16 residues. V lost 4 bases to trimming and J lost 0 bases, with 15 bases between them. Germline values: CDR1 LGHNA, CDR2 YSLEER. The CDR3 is CASSPTDKRANYGYTF. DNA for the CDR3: TGCGCCAGCAGCCCGACAGACAAGAGAGCTAACTATGGCTACACCTTC.

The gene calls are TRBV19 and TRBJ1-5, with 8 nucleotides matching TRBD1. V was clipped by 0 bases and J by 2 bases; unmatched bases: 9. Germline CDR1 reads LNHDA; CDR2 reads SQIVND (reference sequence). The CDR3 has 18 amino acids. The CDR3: CASSIDNRGGRRNQPQHF. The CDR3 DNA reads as TGTGCCAGTAGTATAGATAACAGGGGGGGAAGGCGCAATCAGCCCCAGCATTTT. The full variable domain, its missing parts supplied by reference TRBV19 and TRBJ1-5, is DGGITQSPKYLFRKEGQNVTLSCEQNLNHDAMYWYRQDPGQGLRLIYYSQIVNDFQKGDIAEGYSVSREKKESFPLTVTSAQKNPTAFYLCASSIDNRGGRRNQPQHFGDGTRLSIL.

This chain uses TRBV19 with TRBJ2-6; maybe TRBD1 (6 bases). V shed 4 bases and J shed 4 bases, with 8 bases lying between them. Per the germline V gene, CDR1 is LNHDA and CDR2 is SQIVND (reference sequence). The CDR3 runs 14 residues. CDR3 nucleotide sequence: TGTGCCAGTAGTACACAGGGAGGGGCCAACGTCCTGACTTTC. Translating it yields CASSTQGGANVLTF.

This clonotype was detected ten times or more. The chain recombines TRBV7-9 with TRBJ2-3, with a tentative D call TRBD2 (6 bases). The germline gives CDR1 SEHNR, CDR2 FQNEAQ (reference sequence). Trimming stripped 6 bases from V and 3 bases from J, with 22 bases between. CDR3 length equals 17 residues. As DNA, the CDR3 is TGTGCCAGCAGTCGAGGAGTGGCCGGGGGTCCGACAGATACGCAGTATTTT. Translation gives CASSRGVAGGPTDTQYF. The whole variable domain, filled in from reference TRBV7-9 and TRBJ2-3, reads DTGVSQNPRHKITKRGQNVTFRCDPISEHNRLYWYRQTLGQGPEFLTYFQNEAQLEKSRLLSDRFSAERPKGSFSTLEIQRTEQGDSAMYLCASSRGVAGGPTDTQYFGPGTRLTVL.

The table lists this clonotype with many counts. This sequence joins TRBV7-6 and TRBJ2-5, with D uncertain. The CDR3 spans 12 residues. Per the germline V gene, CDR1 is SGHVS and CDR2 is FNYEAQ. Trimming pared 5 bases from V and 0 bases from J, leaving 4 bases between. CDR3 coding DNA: TGTGCCAGCAGCCCCAACCAAGAGACCCAGTACTTC. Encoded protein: CASSPNQETQYF.

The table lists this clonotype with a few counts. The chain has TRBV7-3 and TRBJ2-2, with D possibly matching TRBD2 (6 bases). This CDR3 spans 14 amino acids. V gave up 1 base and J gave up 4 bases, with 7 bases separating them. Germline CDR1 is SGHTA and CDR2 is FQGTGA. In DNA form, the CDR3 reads TGTGCCAGCAGCTTAAGCGGGACCACCGGGGAGCTGTTTTTT. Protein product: CASSLSGTTGELFF.

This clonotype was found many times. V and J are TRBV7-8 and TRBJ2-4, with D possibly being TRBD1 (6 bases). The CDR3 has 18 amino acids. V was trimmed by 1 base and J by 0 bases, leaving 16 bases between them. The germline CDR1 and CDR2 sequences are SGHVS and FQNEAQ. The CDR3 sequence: CASSLVPDSLIAKNIQYF. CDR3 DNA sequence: TGTGCCAGCAGCTTAGTACCGGACAGTTTAATAGCCAAAAACATTCAGTACTTC.

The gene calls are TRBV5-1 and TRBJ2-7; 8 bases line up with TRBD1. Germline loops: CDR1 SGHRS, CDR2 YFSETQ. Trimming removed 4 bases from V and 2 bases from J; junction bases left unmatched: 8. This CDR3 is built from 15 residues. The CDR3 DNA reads TGCGCCAGCAGCCCGAGACAGGGGAGTACCTACGAGCAGTACTTC. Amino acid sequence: CASSPRQGSTYEQYF.

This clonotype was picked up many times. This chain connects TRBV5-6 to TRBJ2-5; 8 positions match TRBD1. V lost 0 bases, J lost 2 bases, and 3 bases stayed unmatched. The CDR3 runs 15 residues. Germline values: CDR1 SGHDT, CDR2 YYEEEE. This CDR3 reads CASSLDRGTQETQYF. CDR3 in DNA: TGTGCCAGCAGCTTGGACAGGGGGACACAAGAGACCCAGTACTTC. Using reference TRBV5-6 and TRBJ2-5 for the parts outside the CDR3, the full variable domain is DAGVTQSPTHLIKTRGQQVTLRCSPKSGHDTVSWYQQALGQGPQFIFQYYEEEERQRGNFPDRFSGHQFPNYSSELNVNALLLGDSALYLCASSLDRGTQETQYFGPGTRLLVL.

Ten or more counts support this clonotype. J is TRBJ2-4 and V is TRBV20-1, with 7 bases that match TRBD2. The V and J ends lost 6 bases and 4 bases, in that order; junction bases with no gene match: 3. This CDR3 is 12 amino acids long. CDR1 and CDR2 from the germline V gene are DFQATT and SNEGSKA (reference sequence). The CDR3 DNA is TGCAGTGCGGAGCGGGGTAAAAACATTCAGTACTTC. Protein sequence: CSAERGKNIQYF.

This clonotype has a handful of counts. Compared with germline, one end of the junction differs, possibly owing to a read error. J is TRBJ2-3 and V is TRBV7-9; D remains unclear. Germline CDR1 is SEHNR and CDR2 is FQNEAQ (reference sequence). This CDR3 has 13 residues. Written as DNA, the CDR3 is TGTGCCAGCAGCCCCACCCACACAGATATGCAGTATTTT. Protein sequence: CASSPTHTDMQYF.

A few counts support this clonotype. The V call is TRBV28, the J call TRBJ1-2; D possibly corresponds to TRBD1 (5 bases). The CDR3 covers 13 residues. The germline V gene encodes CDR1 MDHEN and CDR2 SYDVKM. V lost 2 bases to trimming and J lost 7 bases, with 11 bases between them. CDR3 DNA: TGTGCCAGCAGTTTAAATGAGGGGAGTGGCTACACCTTC. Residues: CASSLNEGSGYTF.

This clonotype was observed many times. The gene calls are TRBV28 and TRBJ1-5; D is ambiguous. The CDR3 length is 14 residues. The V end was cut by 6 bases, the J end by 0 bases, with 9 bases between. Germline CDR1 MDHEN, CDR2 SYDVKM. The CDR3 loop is CASRAAGSNQPQHF. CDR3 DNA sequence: TGTGCCAGCAGGGCGGCCGGTAGCAATCAGCCCCAGCATTTT.

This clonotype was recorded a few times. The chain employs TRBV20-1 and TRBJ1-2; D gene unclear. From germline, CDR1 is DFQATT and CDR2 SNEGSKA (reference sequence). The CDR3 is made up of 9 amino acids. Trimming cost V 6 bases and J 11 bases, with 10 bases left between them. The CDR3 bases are TGCAGTGCAACAGACCCATACACCTTC. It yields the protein CSATDPYTF.

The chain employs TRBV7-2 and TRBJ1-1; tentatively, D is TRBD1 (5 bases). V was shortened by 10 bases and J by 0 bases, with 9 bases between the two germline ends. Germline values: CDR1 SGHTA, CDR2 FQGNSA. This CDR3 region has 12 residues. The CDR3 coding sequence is TGTGCCACCGGACACCTGAACACTGAAGCTTTCTTT. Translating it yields CATGHLNTEAFF.

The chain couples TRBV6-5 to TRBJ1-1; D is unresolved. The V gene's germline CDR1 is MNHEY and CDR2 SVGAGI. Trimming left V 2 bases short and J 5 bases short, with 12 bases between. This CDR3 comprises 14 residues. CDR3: CASSYPGLGTEAFF. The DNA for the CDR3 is TGTGCCAGCAGTTACCCGGGATTGGGAACTGAAGCTTTCTTT.

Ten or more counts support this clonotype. The chain's CDR3 is CASSPSRRDRGFFQNSPLHF. DNA for the CDR3: TGTGCCAGCTCACCTAGTCGACGGGACAGAGGCTTCTTTCAGAATTCACCCCTCCACTTT. The chain links TRBV18 to TRBJ1-6; 7 bases map to TRBD1. This CDR3 is 20 amino acids long. J gave up 7 bases and V 3 bases, and 21 bases lay outside the gene matches. Germline lookup yields CDR1 KGHSH and CDR2 LQKENI.

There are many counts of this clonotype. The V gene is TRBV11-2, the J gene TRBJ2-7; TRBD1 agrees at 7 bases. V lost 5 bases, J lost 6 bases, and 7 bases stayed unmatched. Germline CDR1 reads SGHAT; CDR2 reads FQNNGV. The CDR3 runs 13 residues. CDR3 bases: TGTGCCAGCAGCCTAGGACAGGCTGCCGAGCAGTACTTC. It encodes CASSLGQAAEQYF.

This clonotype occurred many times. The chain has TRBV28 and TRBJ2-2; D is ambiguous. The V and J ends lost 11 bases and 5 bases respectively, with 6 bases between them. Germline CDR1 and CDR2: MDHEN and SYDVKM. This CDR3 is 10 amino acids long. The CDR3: CAGFTGELFF. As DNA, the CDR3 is TGTGCCGGATTTACCGGGGAGCTGTTTTTT.